This T cell receptor (beta chain) was sequenced during a study of CD8 T cells in Susac syndrome. cDNA came from about 0.51 to 1 ug RNA primed by random hexamers. TCRdb processed the immunoSEQ multiplex PCR reads anew with MiXCR; each CDR3 protein has one entry. Found here are approximately 210,000 distinct CDR3 sequences, roughly 96% of them singletons; the top ten hold 0.095%. The CDR3 runs 15 residues. V lost 3 bases and J 8 bases, leaving 14 bases between the germline ends. The multiple sclerosis control group comprised treatment-naive patients with stable or active relapsing-remitting disease. Negative isolation was used for CD8+ and CD4+ T cells, and FACS enrichment was applied to TEMRA cells.

The specimen sequenced was CD4+ T cells from PBMCs. This TCR was sampled from a human donor with multiple sclerosis. The chain links TRBV12-3 or TRBV12-4 to TRBJ1-6; D ambiguous. CDR3 sequence (DNA): TGTGCCAGCAGTTTTTATAATGCTTTCTATTCACCCCTCCACTTT. Its protein product is CASSFYNAFYSPLHF.